This T cell receptor beta chain came from a study of blood T cells in healthy people across ages. Study-level points and caveats: Age showed a roughly linear inverse relationship with TCR beta diversity per million T cells.

For the second PCR, which ran for about 6 to 11 cycles, a sample-barcoded 5' primer and a J-beta primer mix were used. One entry per CDR3 protein results from TCRdb running MiXCR on the 5' RACE reads. The sample records over 950,000 distinct CDR3 sequences, under 40% being singletons. With regard to this clonotype: Its antigen is unknown.

The V segment lost 3 bases and the J segment 4 bases; nucleotides outside the gene matches: 10. Germline CDR1 DFQATT, CDR2 SNEGSKA (reference sequence). The CDR3 extends over 16 amino acids. The clonotype originates from a man between 18 and 35 years old in good health. The source material was blood. The V call is TRBV20-1, the J call TRBJ1-5, with 9 nucleotides matching TRBD1. CDR3 DNA sequence: TGCAGTGCTAGCCAACAGGGGGCACAACGTAATCAGCCCCAGCATTTT. Protein: CSASQQGAQRNQPQHF.